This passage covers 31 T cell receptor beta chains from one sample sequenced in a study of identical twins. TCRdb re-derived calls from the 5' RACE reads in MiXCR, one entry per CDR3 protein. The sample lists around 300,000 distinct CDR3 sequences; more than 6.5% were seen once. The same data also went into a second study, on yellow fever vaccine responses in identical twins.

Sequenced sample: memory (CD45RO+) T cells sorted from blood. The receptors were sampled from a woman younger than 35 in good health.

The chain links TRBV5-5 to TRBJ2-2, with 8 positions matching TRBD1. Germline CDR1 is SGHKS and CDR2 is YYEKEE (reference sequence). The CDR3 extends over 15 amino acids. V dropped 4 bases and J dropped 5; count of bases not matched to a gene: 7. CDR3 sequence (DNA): TGTGCCAGCAGCGCGGGACAGGCGTGGACCGGGGAGCTGTTTTTT. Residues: CASSAGQAWTGELFF.

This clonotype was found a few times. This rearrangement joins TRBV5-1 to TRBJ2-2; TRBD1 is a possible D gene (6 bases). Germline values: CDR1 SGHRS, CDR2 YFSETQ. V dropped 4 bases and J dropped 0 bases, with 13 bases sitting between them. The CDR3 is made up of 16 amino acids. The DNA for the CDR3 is TGCGCCAGCAGCACCAGGGGATACACGAACACCGGGGAGCTGTTTTTT. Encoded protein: CASSTRGYTNTGELFF.

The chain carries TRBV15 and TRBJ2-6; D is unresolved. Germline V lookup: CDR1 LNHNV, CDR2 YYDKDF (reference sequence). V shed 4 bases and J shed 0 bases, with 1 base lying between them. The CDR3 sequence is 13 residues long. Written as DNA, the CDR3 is TGTGCCACCAGCAACTCTGGGGCCAACGTCCTGACTTTC. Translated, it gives CATSNSGANVLTF.

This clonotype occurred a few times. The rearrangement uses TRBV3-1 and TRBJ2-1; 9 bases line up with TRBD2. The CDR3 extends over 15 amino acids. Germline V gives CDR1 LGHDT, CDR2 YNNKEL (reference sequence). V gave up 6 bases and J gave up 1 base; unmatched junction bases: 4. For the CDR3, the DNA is TGTGCCAGCAGGCTTAGCGGGGGTTCCTACAATGAGCAGTTCTTC. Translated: CASRLSGGSYNEQFF.

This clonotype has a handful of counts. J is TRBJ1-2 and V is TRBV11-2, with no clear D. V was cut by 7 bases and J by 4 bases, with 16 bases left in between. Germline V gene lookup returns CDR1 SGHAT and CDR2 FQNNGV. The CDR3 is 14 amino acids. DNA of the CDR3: TGTGCCAGCACCCACGAGGGTTGGGGCTATGGCTACACCTTC. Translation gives CASTHEGWGYGYTF.

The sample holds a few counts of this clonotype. CDR3: CASSEGQGSSYEQYV. The CDR3 DNA sequence: TGCGCCAGCAGCGAGGGACAGGGGAGCTCCTACGAGCAGTACGTC. The chain uses TRBV5-1 and TRBJ2-7, with TRBD1 identical over 10 bases. Trimming at V came to 4 bases and at J to 0 bases, leaving 4 bases not matched to a gene. CDR1 and CDR2 from the germline V gene are SGHRS and YFSETQ. The CDR3 is made up of 15 amino acids.

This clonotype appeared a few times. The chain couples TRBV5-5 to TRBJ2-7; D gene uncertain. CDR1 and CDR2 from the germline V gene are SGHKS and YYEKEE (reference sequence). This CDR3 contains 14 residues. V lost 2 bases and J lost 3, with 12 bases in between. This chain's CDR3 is CASSFEGRVYEQYF. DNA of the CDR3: TGTGCCAGCAGCTTTGAAGGACGGGTCTACGAGCAGTACTTC.

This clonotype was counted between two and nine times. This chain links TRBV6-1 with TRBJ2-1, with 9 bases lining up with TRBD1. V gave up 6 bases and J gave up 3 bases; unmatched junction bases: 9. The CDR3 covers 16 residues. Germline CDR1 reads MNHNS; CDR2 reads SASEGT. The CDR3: CASRLSGTGHYNEQFF. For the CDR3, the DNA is TGTGCCAGCAGGCTATCCGGGACAGGGCACTACAATGAGCAGTTCTTC.

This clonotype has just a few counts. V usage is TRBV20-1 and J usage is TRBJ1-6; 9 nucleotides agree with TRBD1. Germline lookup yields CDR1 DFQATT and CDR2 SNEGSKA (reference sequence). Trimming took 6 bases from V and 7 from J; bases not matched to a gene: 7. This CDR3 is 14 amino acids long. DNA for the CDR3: TGCAGTGCCCCCCCGGGGACAGGGAATTCACCCCTCCACTTT. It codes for CSAPPGTGNSPLHF.

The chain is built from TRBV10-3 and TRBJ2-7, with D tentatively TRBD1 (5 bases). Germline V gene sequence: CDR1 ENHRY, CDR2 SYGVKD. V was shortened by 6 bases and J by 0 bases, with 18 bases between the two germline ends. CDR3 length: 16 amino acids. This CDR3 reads CAIRGWAGDSSYEQYF. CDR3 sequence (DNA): TGTGCCATCAGGGGATGGGCAGGCGACAGCTCCTACGAGCAGTACTTC.

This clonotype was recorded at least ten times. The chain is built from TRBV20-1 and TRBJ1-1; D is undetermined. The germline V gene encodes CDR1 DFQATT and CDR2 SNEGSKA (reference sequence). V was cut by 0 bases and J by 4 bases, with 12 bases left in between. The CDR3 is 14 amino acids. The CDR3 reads CSAREGGWATEAFF. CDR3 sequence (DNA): TGCAGTGCTAGAGAGGGAGGTTGGGCCACTGAAGCTTTCTTT.

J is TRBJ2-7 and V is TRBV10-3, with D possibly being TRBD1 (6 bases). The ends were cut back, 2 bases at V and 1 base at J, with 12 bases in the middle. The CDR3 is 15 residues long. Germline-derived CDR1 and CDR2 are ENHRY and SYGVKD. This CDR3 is CAISEQGTTSYEQYF. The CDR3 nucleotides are TGTGCCATCAGTGAGCAGGGGACAACTTCCTACGAGCAGTACTTC.

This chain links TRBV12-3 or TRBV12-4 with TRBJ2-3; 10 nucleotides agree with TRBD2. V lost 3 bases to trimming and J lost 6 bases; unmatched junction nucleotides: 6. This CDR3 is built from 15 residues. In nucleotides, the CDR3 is TGTGCCAGCAGTTTTGAGCGGGGGGGTACCGATACGCAGTATTTT. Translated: CASSFERGGTDTQYF.

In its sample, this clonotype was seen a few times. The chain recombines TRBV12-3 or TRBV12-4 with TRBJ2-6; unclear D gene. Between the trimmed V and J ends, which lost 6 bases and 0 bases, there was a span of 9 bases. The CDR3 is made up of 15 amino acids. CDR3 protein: CASSPWGSGANVLTF. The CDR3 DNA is TGTGCCAGCAGCCCGTGGGGCTCTGGGGCCAACGTCCTGACTTTC.

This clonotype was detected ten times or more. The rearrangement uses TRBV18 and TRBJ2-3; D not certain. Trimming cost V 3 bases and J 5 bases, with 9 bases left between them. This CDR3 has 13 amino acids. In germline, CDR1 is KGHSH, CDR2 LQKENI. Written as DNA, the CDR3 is TGTGCCAGCTCACCGAGTGCCGGAGATACGCAGTATTTT. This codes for CASSPSAGDTQYF.

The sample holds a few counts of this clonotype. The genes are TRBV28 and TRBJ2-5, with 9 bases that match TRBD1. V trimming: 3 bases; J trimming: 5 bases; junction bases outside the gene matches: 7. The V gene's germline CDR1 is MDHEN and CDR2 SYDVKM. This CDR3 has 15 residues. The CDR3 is CASSFTTGGWETQYF. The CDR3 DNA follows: TGTGCCAGCAGTTTCACGACAGGGGGTTGGGAGACCCAGTACTTC. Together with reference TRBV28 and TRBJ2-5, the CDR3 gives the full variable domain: DVKVTQSSRYLVKRTGEKVFLECVQDMDHENMFWYRQDPGLGLRLIYFSYDVKMKEKGDIPEGYSVSREKKERFSLILESASTNQTSMYLCASSFTTGGWETQYFGPGTRLLVL.

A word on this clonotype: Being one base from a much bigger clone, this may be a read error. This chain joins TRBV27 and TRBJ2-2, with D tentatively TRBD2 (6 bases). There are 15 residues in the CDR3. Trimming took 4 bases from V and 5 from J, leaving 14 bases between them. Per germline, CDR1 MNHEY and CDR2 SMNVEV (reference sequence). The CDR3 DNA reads TGTGCCAGCAGTTCGTCGGGAGCGTGGACCGGGGAGCTGTTTTTT. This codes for CASSSSGAWTGELFF.

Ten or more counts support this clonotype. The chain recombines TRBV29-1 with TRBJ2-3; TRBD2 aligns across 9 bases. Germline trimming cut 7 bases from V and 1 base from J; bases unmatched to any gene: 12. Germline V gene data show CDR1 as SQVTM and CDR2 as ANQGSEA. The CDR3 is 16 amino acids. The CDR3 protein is CSALGLAGRGTDTQYF. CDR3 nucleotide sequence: TGCAGCGCCTTGGGACTAGCAGGGAGGGGCACAGATACGCAGTATTTT.

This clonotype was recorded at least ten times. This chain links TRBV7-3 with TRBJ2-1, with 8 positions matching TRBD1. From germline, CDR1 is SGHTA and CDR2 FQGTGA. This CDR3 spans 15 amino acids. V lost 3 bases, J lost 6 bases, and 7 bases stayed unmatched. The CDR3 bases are TGTGCCAGCAGCTTTGGGCAGGGGGCCCCCAATGAGCAGTTCTTC. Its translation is CASSFGQGAPNEQFF.

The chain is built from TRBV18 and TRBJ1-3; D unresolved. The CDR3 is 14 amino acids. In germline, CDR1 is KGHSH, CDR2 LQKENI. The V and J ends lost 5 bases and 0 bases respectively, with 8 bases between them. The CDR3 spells CASSSESSGNTIYF. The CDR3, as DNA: TGTGCCAGCTCATCCGAGAGCTCTGGAAACACCATATATTTT.

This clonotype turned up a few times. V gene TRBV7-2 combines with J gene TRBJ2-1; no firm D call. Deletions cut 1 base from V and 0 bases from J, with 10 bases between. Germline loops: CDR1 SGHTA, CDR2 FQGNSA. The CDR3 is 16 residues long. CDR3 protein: CASSLEPLSSYNEQFF. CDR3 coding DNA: TGTGCCAGCAGCTTAGAACCCCTGAGCTCCTACAATGAGCAGTTCTTC.

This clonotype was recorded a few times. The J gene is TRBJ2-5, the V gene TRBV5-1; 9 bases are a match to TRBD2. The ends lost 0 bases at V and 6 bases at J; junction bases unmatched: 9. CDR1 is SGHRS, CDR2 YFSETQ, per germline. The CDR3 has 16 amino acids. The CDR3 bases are TGCGCCAGCAGCTTGGATGGCGGGAGGGCCGGTAAGACCCAGTACTTC. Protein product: CASSLDGGRAGKTQYF.

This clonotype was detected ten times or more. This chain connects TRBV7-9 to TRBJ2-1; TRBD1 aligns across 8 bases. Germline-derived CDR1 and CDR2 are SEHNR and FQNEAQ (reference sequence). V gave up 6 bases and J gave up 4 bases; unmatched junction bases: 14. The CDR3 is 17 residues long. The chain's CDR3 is CASSPTGTGAFYNEQFF. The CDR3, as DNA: TGTGCCAGCAGTCCTACCGGGACAGGCGCCTTTTACAATGAGCAGTTCTTC.

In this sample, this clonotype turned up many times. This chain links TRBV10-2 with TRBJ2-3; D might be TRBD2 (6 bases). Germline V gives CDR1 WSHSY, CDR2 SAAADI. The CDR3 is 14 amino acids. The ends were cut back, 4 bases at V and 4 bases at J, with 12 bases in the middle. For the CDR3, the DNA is TGCGCCAGCAGTGTACCGGGAGTGCCAGATACGCAGTATTTT. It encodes CASSVPGVPDTQYF.

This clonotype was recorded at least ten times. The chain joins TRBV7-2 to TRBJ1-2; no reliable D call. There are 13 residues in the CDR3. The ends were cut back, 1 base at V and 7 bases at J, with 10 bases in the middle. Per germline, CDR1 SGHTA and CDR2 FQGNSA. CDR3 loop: CASSLGGLPGYTF. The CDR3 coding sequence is TGTGCCAGCAGCTTAGGAGGGCTCCCTGGCTACACCTTC.

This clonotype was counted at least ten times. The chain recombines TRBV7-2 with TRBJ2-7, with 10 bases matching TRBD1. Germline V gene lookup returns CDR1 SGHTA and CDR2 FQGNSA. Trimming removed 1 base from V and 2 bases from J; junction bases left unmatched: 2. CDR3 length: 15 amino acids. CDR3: CASSLGGTGAYEQYF. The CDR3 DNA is TGTGCCAGCAGCTTAGGCGGGACAGGGGCCTACGAGCAGTACTTC.

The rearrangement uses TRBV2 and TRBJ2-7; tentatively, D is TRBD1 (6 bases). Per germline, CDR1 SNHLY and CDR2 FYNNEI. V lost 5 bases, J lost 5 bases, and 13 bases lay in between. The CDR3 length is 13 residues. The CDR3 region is CASSFWTEHEQYF. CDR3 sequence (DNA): TGTGCCAGCAGTTTCTGGACAGAGCACGAGCAGTACTTC.

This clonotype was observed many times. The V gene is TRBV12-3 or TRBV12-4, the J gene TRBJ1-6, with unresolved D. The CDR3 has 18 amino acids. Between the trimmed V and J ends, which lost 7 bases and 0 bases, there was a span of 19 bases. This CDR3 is CASTRRAQMSSYNSPLHF. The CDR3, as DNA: TGTGCCAGCACCCGTAGGGCACAGATGAGCTCCTATAATTCACCCCTCCACTTT.

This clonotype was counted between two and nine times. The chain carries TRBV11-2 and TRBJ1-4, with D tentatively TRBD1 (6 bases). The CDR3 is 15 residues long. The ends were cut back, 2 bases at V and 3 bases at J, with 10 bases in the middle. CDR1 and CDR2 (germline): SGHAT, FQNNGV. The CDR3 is CASSLFRTANEKLFF. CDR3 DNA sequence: TGTGCCAGCAGCTTATTTCGGACAGCTAATGAAAAACTGTTTTTT.

Written as DNA, the CDR3 is TGCGCCAGCAGTGAGTCAGGAGGGGCCCTCTACAATGAGCAGTTCTTC. This sequence encodes CASSESGGALYNEQFF. The chain carries TRBV10-1 and TRBJ2-1, with D perhaps matching TRBD2 (6 bases). Trimming pared 0 bases from V and 3 bases from J, leaving 12 bases between. This CDR3 region has 16 residues. Germline-derived CDR1 and CDR2 are WNHNN and SYGVQD (reference sequence).

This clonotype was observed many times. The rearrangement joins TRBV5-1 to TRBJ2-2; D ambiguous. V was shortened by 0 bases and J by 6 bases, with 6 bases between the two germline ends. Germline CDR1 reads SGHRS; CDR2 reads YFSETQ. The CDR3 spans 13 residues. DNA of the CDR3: TGCGCCAGCAGCTTGGACAGATCCGGGGAGCTGTTTTTT. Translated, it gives CASSLDRSGELFF.